Shown below are 17 T cell receptor beta chains from a single sample sequenced in a study of neurological immune-mediated disorders. TCRdb redid the calling of the 5' RACE reads with MiXCR, one entry per CDR3 protein. The sample shows about 33,000 distinct CDR3 sequences, about 12% of them seen only once. Time point here: longitudinal time-point 2. The sequencing input was PBMCs. Receptor source: a woman in her thirties or forties in good health.

This clonotype was seen many times. This chain connects TRBV24-1 to TRBJ2-1, with a tentative D call TRBD2 (5 bases). CDR3 length: 15 amino acids. The V gene lost 2 bases and the J gene lost 8 bases, with 15 bases spanning the gap. In germline, CDR1 is KGHDR, CDR2 SFDVKD. CDR3 coding DNA: TGTGCCACCAGTGATTCAAGGAGAATCGGGGATGAGCAGTTCTTC. As protein: CATSDSRRIGDEQFF.

This clonotype was counted at least ten times. J is TRBJ1-3 and V is TRBV7-9; D not resolved. Trimming left V 5 bases short and J 8 bases short, with 10 bases between. The CDR3 loop spans 12 amino acids. Germline CDR1 reads SEHNR; CDR2 reads FQNEAQ (reference sequence). The CDR3 nucleotides are TGTGCCAGCAGCCTGATAGGTGACACCATATATTTT. Its translation is CASSLIGDTIYF.

This clonotype was observed at least ten times. The chain joins TRBV20-1 to TRBJ1-6; D is uncertain. The CDR3 consists of 14 residues. The V gene lost 7 bases and the J gene lost 5 bases, with 15 bases spanning the gap. Germline CDR1 DFQATT, CDR2 SNEGSKA (reference sequence). For the CDR3, the DNA is TGCAGTGTCCCCGGGGAAACTAATAATTCACCCCTCCACTTT. It specifies CSVPGETNNSPLHF.

The table lists this clonotype with many counts. The chain is built from TRBV12-3 or TRBV12-4 and TRBJ1-1; tentatively, D is TRBD1 (5 bases). Trimming stripped 6 bases from V and 4 bases from J, with 18 bases between. CDR3 length: 15 amino acids. The CDR3 nucleotides read TGTGCCAGCAGCCCGACAGCAATTTCTGGCACTGAAGCTTTCTTT. Amino acids: CASSPTAISGTEAFF.

The table lists this clonotype with many counts. The chain employs TRBV9 and TRBJ1-2; D uncertain. V gave up 0 bases and J gave up 1 base, with 4 bases separating them. Germline CDR1 SGDLS, CDR2 YYNGEE. CDR3 length: 13 amino acids. CDR3 nucleotides: TGTGCCAGCAGCGTAGTGAGTAACTATGGCTACACCTTC. As protein: CASSVVSNYGYTF.

Points on this clonotype: A read error may be the cause here, since a much bigger clone is one base away. The chain combines TRBV6-2 or TRBV6-3 with TRBJ2-7, with D tentatively TRBD1 (5 bases). The CDR3 contains 12 residues. V gave up 6 bases and J gave up 4 bases, with 10 bases separating them. Per germline, CDR1 MNHEY and CDR2 SVGEGT. As DNA, the CDR3 is TGTGCCAGCAGCCCGACAGTGTACGAGCAGTACTTC. Its protein product is CASSPTVYEQYF.

This clonotype was detected many times. For the CDR3, the DNA is TGCGCCAGCAGCCAGGCCGGGACCGCCCATGGCTACACCTTC. Protein: CASSQAGTAHGYTF. This rearrangement joins TRBV4-1 to TRBJ1-2; a possible D gene is TRBD1 (5 bases). V was shortened by 3 bases and J by 6 bases, with 14 bases between the two germline ends. Germline V gene sequence: CDR1 MGHRA, CDR2 YSYEKL. CDR3 length equals 14 residues.

Ten or more counts support this clonotype. The chain has TRBV7-3 and TRBJ2-5; the match to TRBD2 covers 10 bases. The V segment lost 5 bases and the J segment 4 bases; nucleotides outside the gene matches: 13. The CDR3 is 17 residues long. Germline CDR1 reads SGHTA; CDR2 reads FQGTGA. The DNA of the CDR3 is TGTGCCAGCAGCCTCGGGGTAGCGGGAGGTCCTTCAGAGACCCAGTACTTC. It codes for CASSLGVAGGPSETQYF.

The genes are TRBV7-8 and TRBJ1-5; no clear D gene. Germline CDR1 reads SGHVS; CDR2 reads FQNEAQ. V gave up 1 base and J gave up 3 bases, with 13 bases separating them. The CDR3 is 16 residues long. The CDR3 spells CASSLDVGRFNQPQHF. The CDR3 DNA is TGTGCCAGCAGCTTAGATGTGGGGAGGTTCAATCAGCCCCAGCATTTT.

This clonotype was detected ten times or more. This chain joins TRBV5-6 and TRBJ2-4; tentatively, D is TRBD2 (6 bases). The CDR3 spans 14 residues. Germline CDR1 SGHDT, CDR2 YYEEEE. The V end was cut by 0 bases, the J end by 5 bases, with 9 bases between. CDR3 sequence: CASSLDVAENIQYF. The DNA of the CDR3 is TGTGCCAGCAGCTTGGATGTAGCGGAAAACATTCAGTACTTC.

This clonotype was seen more than once but under ten times. This chain joins TRBV12-3 or TRBV12-4 and TRBJ1-5, with TRBD1 matching over 8 bases. V gave up 5 bases and J gave up 6 bases; unmatched junction bases: 9. CDR3 length equals 15 residues. The DNA for the CDR3 is TGTGCCAGCAGTCGAGGACAGGGTGGCCCTCAGCCCCAGCATTTT. Its translation: CASSRGQGGPQPQHF.

This clonotype was recorded many times. The rearrangement links TRBV12-3 or TRBV12-4 to TRBJ2-7; D gene unclear. CDR3 size: 14 residues. Trimming pared 5 bases from V and 5 bases from J, leaving 16 bases between. The CDR3 nucleotides read TGTGCCAGCAGTCTCAGGTCAGGCGGCCACGAGCAGTACTTC. As protein: CASSLRSGGHEQYF.

The sample holds many counts of this clonotype. The genes are TRBV4-2 and TRBJ2-6; D is unclear. V gave up 1 base and J gave up 1 base, with 8 bases separating them. This CDR3 contains 16 residues. The germline V gene has CDR1 LGHNA and CDR2 YNFKEQ. In DNA, the CDR3 is TGTGCCAGCAGCCAAGGAGTAGGGTCTGGGGCCAACGTCCTGACTTTC. Translation gives CASSQGVGSGANVLTF.

Many counts were recorded for this clonotype. The chain combines TRBV29-1 with TRBJ1-1; D not certain. The V gene's germline CDR1 is SQVTM and CDR2 ANQGSEA. The CDR3 has 13 residues. V lost 7 bases and J 0 bases, leaving 12 bases between the germline ends. CDR3 in amino acids: CSGLGIMNTEAFF. The CDR3 DNA reads as TGCAGCGGGCTAGGAATAATGAACACTGAAGCTTTCTTT.

The sample holds many counts of this clonotype. The chain links TRBV27 to TRBJ2-7, with D tentatively TRBD1 (6 bases). The CDR3 is 13 residues long. The V gene's germline CDR1 is MNHEY and CDR2 SMNVEV (reference sequence). Trimming cost V 6 bases and J 5 bases, with 14 bases left between them. Here the CDR3 reads CASSPGRGHEQYF. DNA of the CDR3: TGTGCCAGCAGCCCCGGCAGGGGCCACGAGCAGTACTTC.

This clonotype was recorded many times. The chain links TRBV7-2 to TRBJ2-5; D gene unclear. V lost 6 bases and J lost 9, with 17 bases in between. Germline-derived CDR1 and CDR2 are SGHTA and FQGNSA. The CDR3 is 13 amino acids. CDR3 loop: CASRSTVGVSQYF. CDR3 bases: TGTGCCAGCAGGTCAACAGTCGGAGTGTCCCAGTACTTC.

Ten or more counts support this clonotype. The V and J genes are TRBV7-2 and TRBJ1-4, with D possibly matching TRBD1 (5 bases). Trimming shortened V by 5 bases and J by 8 bases, and 21 bases separated the two germline ends. Germline loops: CDR1 SGHTA, CDR2 FQGNSA. This CDR3 spans 16 amino acids. This CDR3 is CASSPPSGTGLEKLFF. Here the CDR3 DNA reads TGTGCCAGCAGCCCGCCGTCCGGGACGGGGTTGGAAAAACTGTTTTTT.